What follows is one T cell receptor beta chain and its context. Its cognate antigen has yet to be identified. One base away there is no much larger clone; base qualities are not given. This sample was taken from a study of T cell responses to AZD1222 COVID-19 vaccine (dated by TCRdb to the early 2020s). Background on the whole study: AZD1222 recipients given second doses at about 4 weeks or at about 12 weeks were pooled, since spike-specific TCR depth and breadth were not found to differ between the two schedules. TCR sequencing was performed for roughly 240 trial participants, of whom about 210 were given two doses of AZD1222 and approximately 25 were given two doses of MenACWY control vaccine. Trial participants were enrolled by age into subgroups of 18-55, 56-69 and 70-plus years, and around 140, 26 and 57 TCR-sequenced participants, respectively, were included in these subgroups.

The CDR3 regions of human TCRbeta chains were analyzed by immunosequencing. Processing in the source paper ran as follows. TCRs in the repertoires were compared against a reference library of SARS-CoV-2-specific TCRs that had been generated with the MIRA antigen-specificity platform. Breadth was defined as the fraction of unique TCRs that were SARS-CoV-2-associated. Depth was defined as the fraction of total T cells that were SARS-CoV-2-associated. Using the MIRA data, each spike-specific TCR was mapped to the spike region that the TCR reacts to and placed in a CD4 or CD8 class. Log10-transformed breadth and depth values were compared by one-way ANOVA with Sidak's multiple comparisons tests. Drawn from immuneACCESS, this table holds only the in-frame rearrangements with V and J called that TCRdb kept. Clones are partly lost; checked studies trace under half to an unresolved V gene and leave the rest unexplained. V, J and clone size are those of that table, while D and trimming were read from the DNA. For this sample there are fewer than 150,000 clones; approximately 90% appear just once. The leading ten clones occupy roughly 3.1% of the sample.

Broad study findings and their caveats: No day 14 peak-response samples were available, so repertoires were characterized only after the peak T cell response. In the small 56-69-year group, the increase in depth fell short of significance, most likely because of low power. After two AZD1222 doses, spike-specific TCR breadth and depth were significantly higher than at day 0 and than in MenACWY recipients. Conclusions about previously exposed vaccinees are limited, since just 5 to 7 AZD1222 recipients were seropositive for SARS-CoV-2 at baseline. Reportedly, close to half of the unique spike-specific TCRs recognized epitopes lying outside the regions that are mutated in the B.1.351 and B.1.1.7 variants. Participants were mostly white British, with more females than males. The authors suggested clonal diversity may have been underestimated. Vaccine-associated CD4 TCRs spanned the whole spike protein, with dominant responses in regions 160-218 and 743-854.

Interpreted using the paper, the time point label stands for: baseline before first vaccination. Samples from vaccinated people were obtained from the UK trials COV001 and COV002, which included a single-blind randomized controlled phase 2/3 trial of AZD1222 (ChAdOx1 nCoV-19) in healthy adults. Trial participant PBMC samples were collected at day 0 and day 28 after the second dose for TCRbeta chain sequencing. This sequence was found in an adult in good health. This sample comprised peripheral blood, obtained on day 0 of AZD1222 vaccination.

The DNA is as follows: TGTGCCAGCAGCCTGGACGGTACCGTGGGCTATGGCTACACCTTC. Its protein product is CASSLDGTVGYGYTF. The receptor chain draws on TRBV6-2 or TRBV6-3 and TRBJ1-2; too little of a D gene remains to name it. V is shortened by 6 bases, J by 4 bases, and the region joining them spans 18 bases. CDR1 and CDR2, looked up from the germline V gene, are MNHEY and SVGEGT. Inclusive of the bounding cysteine and phenylalanine, the CDR3 is 15 residues long. CDR3 DNA only is kept here, 45 bases in frame from base 1.